The TCR beta chain under discussion was sequenced for a study of PD-1 blockade in classical Hodgkin lymphoma. Study-wide results and caveats: Unlike CD8+ TCR diversity, which did not rise significantly by C4D1, CD4+ TCR diversity did.

Libraries were prepared by immunoSEQ multiplex PCR; TCRdb keeps only in-frame clonotypes and omits some of them. The sample yields tens of thousands of clones, more than 70% seen once. The CDR3 extends over 14 amino acids. CDR1 MNHEY and CDR2 SVGAGI come from the germline V gene. V shed 4 bases, J shed 8 bases, and the junction held 5 bases outside the gene matches. Each and every patient relapsed after autologous stem cell transplantation, and patients got differing brentuximab vedotin exposure. This clone was recorded a few times. The target antigen is unknown. The chain carries TRBV6-5 and TRBJ1-2, with 12 nucleotides matching TRBD1. The sequence came from a human donor with classical Hodgkin lymphoma. Sequenced material: peripheral blood mononuclear cells (PBMCs), taken at baseline. CDR3 DNA sequence: TGTGCCAGCAGTTCTTGGGACAGGGGGCAGGGCTACACCTTC. This gives the protein CASSSWDRGQGYTF.